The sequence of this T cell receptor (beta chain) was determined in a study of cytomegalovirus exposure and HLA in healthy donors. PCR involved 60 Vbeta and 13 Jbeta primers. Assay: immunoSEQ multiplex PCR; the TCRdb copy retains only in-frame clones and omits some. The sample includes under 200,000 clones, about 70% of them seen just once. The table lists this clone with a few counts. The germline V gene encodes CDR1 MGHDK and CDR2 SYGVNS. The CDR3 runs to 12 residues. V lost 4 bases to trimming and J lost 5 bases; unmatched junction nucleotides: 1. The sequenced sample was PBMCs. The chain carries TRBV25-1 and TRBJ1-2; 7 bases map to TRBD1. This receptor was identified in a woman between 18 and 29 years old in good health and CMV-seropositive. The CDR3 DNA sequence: TGTGCCAGCAGTGGGACAGGATATGGCTACACCTTC. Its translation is CASSGTGYGYTF.